This is a list of T cell receptor beta chains from one sample in a study of cytomegalovirus exposure and HLA in healthy donors. Produced via immunoSEQ multiplex PCR; TCRdb's table is partial and in-frame only. The sample lists roughly 160,000 clones; roughly 80% were seen once. Sequencing was performed on PBMCs. Receptors originate from a man aged 30 to 39 in good health and CMV-seronegative. Each CDR3 is given with its conserved first and last residue. D genes are given only for firm matches. Where a row states a size, it is once, few, many or the class of an expanded clone; other rows omit it.

V gene	D gene	J gene	clone size	CDR3 DNA	CDR3 protein
TRBV6-5	-	TRBJ1-1	-	TGTGCCAGCAGCAAGACAGGGAACACTGAAGCTTTCTTT	CASSKTGNTEAFF
TRBV27	-	TRBJ1-5	-	TGTGCCAGCAGTCCCCATGGAGGGTATCAGCCCCAGCATTTT	CASSPHGGYQPQHF
TRBV11-2	TRBD2	TRBJ2-3	-	TGTGCCAGCAGCTTACCTCCTACCGGGAAACTAGCGGATACGCAGTATTTT	CASSLPPTGKLADTQYF
TRBV5-1	-	TRBJ2-1	-	TGCGCCAGCAGCGGGAGCCTTAGCATTGAGCAGTTCTTC	CASSGSLSIEQFF
TRBV5-1	TRBD2	TRBJ2-1	-	TGCGCCAGCAGCTTAGGGTGGGGGGGTGGGGATGAGCAGTTCTTC	CASSLGWGGGDEQFF
TRBV7-6	-	TRBJ2-3	-	TGTGCCAGCAGCTTAGTCCCCGGCACAGATACGCAGTATTTT	CASSLVPGTDTQYF
TRBV5-1	-	TRBJ2-2	few	TGCGCCAGCAGCTGGGACACTCGTAGCACCGGGGAGCTGTTTTTT	CASSWDTRSTGELFF
TRBV30	-	TRBJ1-3	once	TGTGCCTGGAGTGTCCCCCGGAGGGAAGCTGGAAACACCATATATTTT	CAWSVPRREAGNTIYF
TRBV11-2	-	TRBJ2-7	once	TGTGCCAGCAGCTTAGGCAGGGTAGTTTTCGAGCAGTACTTC	CASSLGRVVFEQYF
TRBV5-4	TRBD1	TRBJ2-2	-	TGTGCCAGCAGCTCCCCGGGACAGGGGACCGGGGAGCTGTTTTTT	CASSSPGQGTGELFF
TRBV27	-	TRBJ2-3	-	TGTGCCAGCAGTTCGGCTGGGGCGGGGCCAGATACGCAGTATTTT	CASSSAGAGPDTQYF
TRBV9	TRBD1	TRBJ1-1	-	TGTGCCAGCAGCTCCTCCGGGGACAGCCCTAAAGCTTTCTTT	CASSSSGDSPKAFF
TRBV18	-	TRBJ2-4	-	TGTGCCAGCTCACCAACCCCGGGAGTAGCCAAAAACATTCAGTACTTC	CASSPTPGVAKNIQYF
TRBV9	TRBD2	TRBJ2-3	-	TGTGCCAGCAGCGTAGGTAGCGGGCGACCTTCTAGCACAGATACGCAGTATTTT	CASSVGSGRPSSTDTQYF
TRBV18	TRBD2	TRBJ2-3	once	TGTGCCAGCTCACCATTTCTAGCGGGACCTAGCACAGATACGCAGTATTTT	CASSPFLAGPSTDTQYF
TRBV2	-	TRBJ1-2	-	TGTGCCAGCAGTAGAGAGGCCGGGGGCTACACCTTC	CASSREAGGYTF
TRBV5-4	TRBD2	TRBJ2-5	-	TGTGCCAGCAGCTTGGGGCTAGCGGGGGACCAAGAGACCCAGTACTTC	CASSLGLAGDQETQYF
TRBV4-3	-	TRBJ1-1	-	TGCGCCAGCAGCCAGCCGGGGGGTAATACTGAAGCTTTCTTT	CASSQPGGNTEAFF
TRBV30	-	TRBJ1-6	once	TGTGCCTGGAGTGTAGCCAATTCACCCCTCCACTTT	CAWSVANSPLHF
TRBV19	TRBD1	TRBJ1-1	few	TGTGCCAGTAGTATCAGGGCAGGGGGCACGAACACTGAAGCTTTCTTT	CASSIRAGGTNTEAFF
TRBV7-9	TRBD1	TRBJ1-2	-	TGTGCCAGCAGCTTAGGACAGGGGGCGCAGGGCTACACCTTC	CASSLGQGAQGYTF
TRBV18	-	TRBJ2-3	-	TGTGCCAGCTCATCAATCCCCCGAACAGGGTCGAGTGCAGATACGCAGTATTTT	CASSSIPRTGSSADTQYF
TRBV13	TRBD1	TRBJ2-7	-	TGTGCCAGCAGTCCCGAGGGGGCTGCCTACGAGCAGTACTTC	CASSPEGAAYEQYF
TRBV6-5	-	TRBJ2-1	-	TGTGCCAGCAGTTCTCCCTACAATGAGCAGTTCTTC	CASSSPYNEQFF
TRBV2	TRBD1	TRBJ1-5	-	TGTGCCAGCAGTGATTTGACAGGGGGCGCCGATCAGCCCCAGCATTTT	CASSDLTGGADQPQHF
TRBV28	-	TRBJ1-2	-	TGTGCCAGCAGTTCACAGGGTTATGGCTACACCTTC	CASSSQGYGYTF
TRBV18	TRBD1	TRBJ2-5	-	TGTGCCAGCTCACGAGACAGGGGGTTTGACCAGTACTTC	CASSRDRGFDQYF
TRBV30	TRBD2	TRBJ2-1	-	TGTGCCTGGAGTGTAATTTTGCTAGCGGGAGGCGCAGGGGGATCGAATGAGCAGTTCTTC	CAWSVILLAGGAGGSNEQFF
TRBV4-1	-	TRBJ2-1	-	TGCGCCAGCAGCCCCCAGGGGTCCTACAATGAGCAGTTCTTC	CASSPQGSYNEQFF
TRBV4-1	-	TRBJ2-7	-	TGCGCCAGCAGACCCGCGGGACAGACTAATTCCTACGAGCAGTACTTC	CASRPAGQTNSYEQYF
TRBV18	-	TRBJ1-1	-	TGTGCCAGCTCACCCGGGGGGTTGAACACTGAAGCTTTCTTT	CASSPGGLNTEAFF
TRBV11-1	TRBD2	TRBJ2-2	-	TGTGCCAGCAGCCTCCGACTAGCGGAGAACACCGGGGAGCTGTTTTTT	CASSLRLAENTGELFF
TRBV12-5	-	TRBJ2-1	-	TGTGCTAGTGGTTTGGACCCGGGACAATCCAATGAGCAGTTCTTC	CASGLDPGQSNEQFF
TRBV7-2	TRBD1	TRBJ1-2	few	TGTGCCAGCAGCTTACGGGTCGGCGGGACAGTGGGGGATGGCTACACCTTC	CASSLRVGGTVGDGYTF
TRBV5-1	-	TRBJ2-7	-	TGCGCCAGCAGCTTGTTTGGCGGCGAGCAGTACTTC	CASSLFGGEQYF
TRBV6-5	-	TRBJ2-7	-	TGTGCCAGCAGCTTCCGGGCAGGGGTGGGAGAGCAGTACTTC	CASSFRAGVGEQYF
TRBV30	-	TRBJ1-2	-	TGTGCCTGGAGCGCGGGAGAGGGTTATGGCTACACCTTC	CAWSAGEGYGYTF
TRBV6-1	TRBD1	TRBJ2-3	once	TGTGCCAGCGGGGGACAGGGAACAGATACGCAGTATTTT	CASGGQGTDTQYF
TRBV27	-	TRBJ1-5	once	TGTGCCAGCAGTTTAGACGTGCGGCGGAATCAGCCCCAGCATTTT	CASSLDVRRNQPQHF
TRBV27	-	TRBJ2-7	-	TGTGCCAGCAGTTTATTACAGCCGGAGGGCTACGAGCAGTACTTC	CASSLLQPEGYEQYF
TRBV7-9	TRBD1	TRBJ1-1	-	TGTGCCAGCAGCTTGATGGGACAGGGGGCTTCTGGGGGAACTGAAGCTTTCTTT	CASSLMGQGASGGTEAFF
TRBV7-9	TRBD1	TRBJ1-6	once	TGTGCCAGCAGCCGAGCGGACAGGGGTAATTCACCCCTCCACTTT	CASSRADRGNSPLHF
TRBV5-4	-	TRBJ2-1	once	TGTGCCAGCAGACAAGGTCCAGAGGGTACGGTGGCCAATGAGCAGTTCTTC	CASRQGPEGTVANEQFF
TRBV4-1	-	TRBJ1-4	few	TGCGCCAGCAGCCAAGTACAGAATAATGAAAAACTGTTTTTT	CASSQVQNNEKLFF
TRBV7-9	-	TRBJ2-2	once	TGTGCCAGCAGTCACGTGGGGGACTCCCGAGTAACCGGGGAGCTGTTTTTT	CASSHVGDSRVTGELFF
TRBV11-2	-	TRBJ2-2	-	TGTGCCAGCAGCCCCCGGAGGACAGCCGGGGAGCTGTTTTTT	CASSPRRTAGELFF
TRBV2	TRBD1	TRBJ2-7	-	TGTGCCAGCAGTGAACAGGGACAGGGGTACGAGCAGTACTTC	CASSEQGQGYEQYF
TRBV5-1	-	TRBJ1-5	-	TGCGCCAGCAGCAAATCTCCTAGTAGCAATCAGCCCCAGCATTTT	CASSKSPSSNQPQHF
TRBV14	TRBD1	TRBJ1-2	-	TGTGCCAGCAGCCAAGCGAAAAAGGACAGGGGGTTTTTCTATGGCTACACCTTC	CASSQAKKDRGFFYGYTF
TRBV6-1	-	TRBJ2-3	-	TGTGCCAGCAGTCCCAGGTTTCTCACAGATACGCAGTATTTT	CASSPRFLTDTQYF
TRBV5-1	-	TRBJ2-7	-	TGCGCCAGCAGCGAGAACACCCAGGGCTACGAGCAGTACTTC	CASSENTQGYEQYF
TRBV28	TRBD1	TRBJ2-7	once	TGTGCCGCGATACCGGGACAGGGGACCTACGAGCAGTACTTC	CAAIPGQGTYEQYF
TRBV7-3	TRBD1	TRBJ1-1	few	TGTGCCAGCAGCCCACAGGGGGACACTGAAGCTTTCTTT	CASSPQGDTEAFF
TRBV7-9	-	TRBJ1-2	-	TGTGCCAGCAGCTTAGAACTAGACAAGTATGGCTACACCTTC	CASSLELDKYGYTF
TRBV5-1	-	TRBJ2-3	-	TGCGCCAGCAGCCCCTTGAGCACAGATACGCAGTATTTT	CASSPLSTDTQYF